This T cell receptor beta chain was retrieved from a study of OX40 agonist ivuxolimab in advanced cancers. The data were produced by immunoSEQ multiplex PCR, yet TCRdb's version contains in-frame clones alone and is incomplete. The profile shows about 20,000 clones, approximately 86% of them singletons. This clone was detected only once. The sample in question was CD4+ or CD8+ T cells sorted from blood, obtained in a trial of the OX40 agonist ivuxolimab. The sequence came from an adult with an advanced solid tumor such as melanoma, head and neck, liver or kidney cancer.

The CDR3 sequence: CASSDSMGDTQYF. The CDR3 DNA is TGTGCCAGCAGTGACTCGATGGGAGATACGCAGTATTTT. The J gene is TRBJ2-3, the V gene TRBV6-4; D not certain. From germline, CDR1 is MRHNA and CDR2 SNTAGT. The germline V and J ends were trimmed by 0 bases and 5 bases, with 6 bases remaining between them. This CDR3 region has 13 residues.